Sequencing of this T cell receptor (beta chain) was carried out in a study of blood T cell repertoires in COVID-19 (dated by TCRdb to the early 2020s). In the study overall: The collaborator samples originated in the United States, Italy and Spain and spanned the acute and convalescent phases of COVID-19. The material from the prospective study consisted of cDNA or gDNA derived from T cells, B-cell-depleted T cells, or PBMCs. The repertoires were released in a freely available public database intended as a resource for research on the immune response to SARS-CoV-2. The sample metadata nearly always contained a de-identified subject ID, COVID-19 status, age in years and sex. Deeply sampled blood TCRbeta repertoires from subjects exposed to, actively infected with, or recovered from COVID-19 were included in the dataset. The samples were drawn from two sources: the first 160 participants of the ongoing ImmuneRACE study, and 950 to 1,500 subjects contributed by 6 global collaborators. Where available, HLA class I and class II types were obtained from metadata supplied by the sample provider rather than from assay-based typing. Study-level results and caveats: How much clinical and demographic metadata was included differed by source and by participant, and the metadata was provided uncurated.

TCRbeta CDR3 regions were amplified from genomic DNA by means of the immunoSEQ Assay, a bias-controlled multiplex PCR. Processing in the source paper ran as follows. The number of nucleated cells in each sample was estimated from the amplification of reference gene primers within the assay. Sequence reads were collapsed and filtered to measure the absolute abundance of every unique TCRbeta CDR3 rearrangement. For each sample, productive Simpson clonality was calculated as the square root of Simpson's diversity index across productive rearrangements. Imported from immuneACCESS, the table was reduced by TCRdb to in-frame sequences with V and J called. These copies leave out some clones; in studies compared against another copy, an unresolved V gene accounts for under half, and the cause of the remainder is not known. V, J and clone size reflect that table, while D and trimming were determined from the DNA. For this sample there are more than 80,000 clones; almost 90% appear just once. Around 1.5% of the sample goes to the ten largest clones.

Trimming removed 3 bases from V and 4 bases from J, leaving 6 bases between the germline ends. Taken from cysteine to phenylalanine, the CDR3 has 12 residues. Left in the record is the CDR3 DNA by itself, 36 bases read in frame from the first base. Whole blood was collected in K2EDTA tubes by collaborating institutions according to the institutions' own protocols. For TCRbeta analysis, collaborators shipped samples in one of three forms: frozen whole blood, isolated PBMCs, or DNA extracted from either of those sample types. Concerning this clone itself: The specificity of this receptor is unknown. Base-call qualities are not available, and no considerably larger clone is one nucleotide away.

This clonotype originated in a human donor with active COVID-19. The donor label of this sample is uncertain. Recombination linked TRBV12-3 or TRBV12-4 to TRBJ1-1; perhaps TRBD1 is the D gene, with 5 bases matching. Material for sequencing was peripheral blood. Here the CDR3 is given as CASSFQGTEAFF. The bases read TGTGCCAGCAGTTTCCAGGGCACTGAAGCTTTCTTT.